The following is a T cell receptor (beta chain) sequence with its context. Its antigen is unidentified. The sample originates from a study of cytomegalovirus exposure and HLA in healthy donors. The PCR employed 60 Vbeta primers together with 13 Jbeta primers. Profiled with immunoSEQ multiplex PCR; TCRdb holds only in-frame clones, not every one. In all, the sample yields about 140,000 clones. At sampling all donors were nominally healthy, likely with unrecorded immune exposures. Broader study findings: Productive rates of about 90% or about 30% were seen for most TCR beta V segments in an earlier analysis.

The CDR3 covers 16 residues. V was shortened by 0 bases and J by 3 bases, with 11 bases between the two germline ends. Per the germline V gene, CDR1 is SGHTA and CDR2 is FQGNSA. The rearrangement joins TRBV7-2 to TRBJ2-2, with a tentative D call TRBD1 (5 bases). The sample consisted of PBMCs. The receptor comes from a woman under 30 in good health and CMV-seronegative. The CDR3 bases are TGTGCCAGCAGCTTAGCGGCAGGGTGGGACACCGGGGAGCTGTTTTTT. Its protein is CASSLAAGWDTGELFF. Full variable domain (outside the CDR3, taken from reference TRBV7-2 and TRBJ2-2): GAGVSQSPSNKVTEKGKDVELRCDPISGHTALYWYRQSLGQGLEFLIYFQGNSAPDKSGLPSDRFSAERTGGSVSTLTIQRTQQEDSAVYLCASSLAAGWDTGELFFGEGSRLTVL.